The 29 T cell receptor beta chains below come from one sample, sequenced in a study of shared clonotypes between healthy human individuals. Measured with immunoSEQ multiplex PCR; TCRdb has only the in-frame clones, and not every one. In the table there are more than 400,000 clones, about 96% of which are singletons. Sequences were obtained from naive CD4+ T cells sorted from blood. Regarding subset: CD45RA+ positively selected. The receptors stem from a woman in her twenties or thirties in good health.

The chain is built from TRBV28 and TRBJ2-7; TRBD1 matches 7 bases. The trim removed 9 bases at V and 5 bases at J, leaving 13 bases unmatched. CDR1 and CDR2 (germline): MDHEN, SYDVKM. The CDR3 runs to 14 residues. Written as DNA, the CDR3 is TGTGCCAGTACCCAAGGGGGCGGTTCTCACGAGCAGTACTTC. Translating gives CASTQGGGSHEQYF.

The V and J genes are TRBV14 and TRBJ1-3; D may be TRBD1 (6 bases). CDR1 is SGHDN and CDR2 is FVKESK in the germline V gene. This CDR3 is built from 15 residues. Trimming removed 6 bases at V and 0 bases at J, with 12 bases between. CDR3 sequence: CASRSRGRSGNTIYF. The CDR3 DNA follows: TGTGCCAGCAGAAGCCGGGGGCGCTCTGGAAACACCATATATTTT.

The V gene is TRBV5-1, the J gene TRBJ2-5; D perhaps matches TRBD2 (6 bases). The V and J ends lost 4 bases and 5 bases respectively, with 24 bases between them. The CDR3 sequence is 17 residues long. Germline lookup yields CDR1 SGHRS and CDR2 YFSETQ. CDR3 loop: CASSVTTGLTGGETQYF. The DNA for the CDR3 is TGCGCCAGCAGCGTCACAACGGGACTCACAGGTGGGGAGACCCAGTACTTC.

V usage is TRBV10-2 and J usage is TRBJ2-7, with D maybe TRBD1 (6 bases). This CDR3 spans 11 amino acids. V shed 6 bases and J shed 3 bases, with 6 bases lying between them. The V gene's germline CDR1 is WSHSY and CDR2 SAAADI. The CDR3 DNA reads as TGCGCCAGCAGCAGGGGCTACGAGCAGTACTTC. It encodes CASSRGYEQYF.

The chain employs TRBV6-6 and TRBJ2-7, with 10 bases lining up with TRBD2. This CDR3 has 15 residues. The germline V gene has CDR1 MNHNY and CDR2 SVGAGI (reference sequence). After removal of 7 bases from V and 6 bases from J, the junction contained 12 bases not matched to a gene. The CDR3 loop reads CASTRSELAGLEQYF. DNA of the CDR3: TGTGCCAGCACCAGAAGCGAACTAGCGGGACTCGAGCAGTACTTC.

V and J are TRBV5-8 and TRBJ1-4, with 9 bases matching TRBD1. The CDR3 length is 14 residues. V trimming: 3 bases; J trimming: 8 bases; junction bases outside the gene matches: 5. Germline assignment: CDR1 SGHTS and CDR2 YDEGEE. CDR3 protein: CASSYGQGNEKLFF. The CDR3 DNA follows: TGTGCCAGCAGCTACGGACAGGGGAACGAAAAACTGTTTTTT.

V usage is TRBV11-2 and J usage is TRBJ2-1; possible D gene TRBD2, 5 bases. The V gene lost 5 bases and the J gene lost 6 bases, with 11 bases spanning the gap. CDR3 length equals 13 residues. Germline V gene lookup returns CDR1 SGHAT and CDR2 FQNNGV. The CDR3 is CASSAPSSNEQFF. CDR3 nucleotide sequence: TGTGCCAGCAGCGCCCCTAGCTCCAATGAGCAGTTCTTC.

Of note for this clone: This same CDR3 is encoded by further DNA sequences in the sample. The chain couples TRBV5-1 to TRBJ2-7; 9 nucleotides agree with TRBD1. This CDR3 comprises 15 residues. V lost 2 bases, J lost 4 bases, and 7 bases stayed unmatched. Germline CDR1 SGHRS, CDR2 YFSETQ. For the CDR3, the DNA is TGCGCCAGCAGCTTAGCCGGGACAGGGTCGTACGAGCAGTACTTC. Translated: CASSLAGTGSYEQYF.

The rearrangement joins TRBV29-1 to TRBJ2-1; the D gene could be TRBD1 or TRBD2 (5 bases each). CDR1 and CDR2 from the germline V gene are SQVTM and ANQGSEA. The CDR3 extends over 14 amino acids. The V and J ends lost 6 bases and 0 bases respectively, with 12 bases between them. In DNA form, the CDR3 reads TGCAGCGTACGAAGGGGACCCTCCTACAATGAGCAGTTCTTC. It specifies CSVRRGPSYNEQFF.

J is TRBJ1-6 and V is TRBV25-1; D is perhaps TRBD1 (5 bases). This CDR3 region has 16 residues. Germline lookup yields CDR1 MGHDK and CDR2 SYGVNS. Trimming removed 7 bases from V and 6 bases from J, with 19 bases in between. The CDR3: CASNRDGTVINSPLHF. DNA for the CDR3: TGTGCCAGCAATAGGGACGGAACTGTTATTAATTCACCCCTCCACTTT.

The rearrangement links TRBV19 to TRBJ1-1; D unresolved. V was pared by 3 bases and J by 0 bases, with 5 bases between. Germline CDR1 LNHDA, CDR2 SQIVND (reference sequence). The CDR3 totals 13 residues. CDR3 residues: CASSIALNTEAFF. The CDR3 DNA reads TGTGCCAGTAGTATTGCCCTGAACACTGAAGCTTTCTTT.

V is TRBV7-9 and J is TRBJ2-2; tentative D call: TRBD2 (6 bases). CDR1 SEHNR and CDR2 FQNEAQ come from the germline V gene (reference sequence). The CDR3 contains 16 residues. Trimming removed 4 bases at V and 2 bases at J, with 14 bases between. The CDR3 protein is CASSSLAPGNTGELFF. For the CDR3, the DNA is TGTGCCAGCAGCTCACTAGCACCGGGTAACACCGGGGAGCTGTTTTTT.

The V call is TRBV5-7, the J call TRBJ2-1, with a possible D match to TRBD2 (5 bases). TRBV5-7 is flagged as an ORF with uncertain function. The CDR3 totals 17 residues. V was clipped by 1 base and J by 7 bases, with 21 bases between them. The CDR3 here is CASSLYGDSRGTNEQFF. DNA for the CDR3: TGTGCCAGCAGCTTGTATGGCGACTCTCGGGGTACTAATGAGCAGTTCTTC.

This clone showed up just once. The chain has TRBV28 and TRBJ1-1, with D unresolved. V dropped 6 bases and J dropped 0 bases, with 8 bases sitting between them. Looked up from germline, CDR1 is MDHEN and CDR2 is SYDVKM. This CDR3 region has 13 residues. For the CDR3, the DNA is TGTGCCAGCAGGGATCAGCTGAACACTGAAGCTTTCTTT. Its protein is CASRDQLNTEAFF.

The chain carries TRBV5-1 and TRBJ1-4; D is uncertain. The V gene lost 5 bases and the J gene lost 8 bases, with 13 bases spanning the gap. The CDR3 totals 13 residues. The V gene's germline CDR1 is SGHRS and CDR2 YFSETQ. This CDR3 is CASRVNLGEKLFF. CDR3 sequence (DNA): TGCGCCAGCAGGGTAAATCTAGGAGAAAAACTGTTTTTT.

This rearrangement joins TRBV7-9 to TRBJ1-3, with D possibly being TRBD1 (6 bases). CDR3 size: 17 residues. Looked up from germline, CDR1 is SEHNR and CDR2 is FQNEAQ (reference sequence). The germline V and J ends were trimmed by 0 bases and 2 bases, with 14 bases remaining between them. The CDR3 protein is CASSLAGGDGTGNTIYF. For the CDR3, the DNA is TGTGCCAGCAGCTTAGCAGGGGGGGACGGAACTGGAAACACCATATATTTT. Based on the CDR3 plus reference TRBV7-9 and TRBJ1-3, the full variable domain is DTGVSQNPRHKITKRGQNVTFRCDPISEHNRLYWYRQTLGQGPEFLTYFQNEAQLEKSRLLSDRFSAERPKGSFSTLEIQRTEQGDSAMYLCASSLAGGDGTGNTIYFGEGSWLTVV.

The gene calls are TRBV18 and TRBJ2-1; D not resolved. V lost 2 bases to trimming and J lost 7 bases, with 15 bases between them. Germline V lookup: CDR1 KGHSH, CDR2 LQKENI. This CDR3 has 15 amino acids. As DNA, the CDR3 is TGTGCCAGCTCACCAATGTCGCTTCGAGAGAATGAGCAGTTCTTC. Its protein is CASSPMSLRENEQFF.

This CDR3 is CASSIRPGTIGEQFF. DNA for the CDR3: TGTGCCAGCAGCATTCGACCCGGGACCATCGGTGAGCAGTTCTTC. V usage is TRBV5-6 and J usage is TRBJ2-1; D possibly matches TRBD1 or TRBD2 (5 bases each). The CDR3 is 15 residues long. V gave up 4 bases and J gave up 9 bases, with 20 bases separating them. Germline V gene sequence: CDR1 SGHDT, CDR2 YYEEEE.

This chain uses TRBV11-2 with TRBJ1-1; 7 nucleotides line up with TRBD1. The CDR3 runs to 15 residues. Germline trimming cut 5 bases from V and 1 base from J; bases unmatched to any gene: 7. Per the germline V gene, CDR1 is SGHAT and CDR2 is FQNNGV. The CDR3 loop reads CASSRQGVGNTEAFF. The CDR3 coding sequence is TGTGCCAGCAGCCGGCAGGGGGTGGGGAACACTGAAGCTTTCTTT.

The CDR3 sequence is CASSPTEYHGNSGANVLTF. CDR3 nucleotide sequence: TGTGCCAGCTCACCAACCGAGTATCATGGCAACTCTGGGGCCAACGTCCTGACTTTC. The chain has TRBV18 and TRBJ2-6; D remains ambiguous. The CDR3 is made up of 19 amino acids. Trimming removed 2 bases at V and 0 bases at J, with 17 bases between. Germline-derived CDR1 and CDR2 are KGHSH and LQKENI.

The chain couples TRBV19 to TRBJ2-1, with 12 bases identical to TRBD2. Per the germline V gene, CDR1 is LNHDA and CDR2 is SQIVND (reference sequence). This CDR3 region has 17 residues. V lost 5 bases and J lost 0; bases outside the gene matches: 5. The chain's CDR3 is CASSGRLAGASYNEQFF. CDR3 in DNA: TGTGCCAGTAGTGGTCGACTAGCGGGAGCCTCCTACAATGAGCAGTTCTTC. Full variable domain (remainder filled in from reference TRBV19 and TRBJ2-1): DGGITQSPKYLFRKEGQNVTLSCEQNLNHDAMYWYRQDPGQGLRLIYYSQIVNDFQKGDIAEGYSVSREKKESFPLTVTSAQKNPTAFYLCASSGRLAGASYNEQFFGPGTRLTVL.

J is TRBJ1-5 and V is TRBV1; the table's D call, TRBD1, was not checked against the DNA. TRBV1 is noted as a pseudogene. There are 17 residues in the CDR3. This CDR3 reads CTSSQDPDRGHNQPQHF. The DNA of the CDR3 is TGCACCAGCAGCCAAGACCCCGACAGGGGGCACAATCAGCCCCAGCATTTT.

The rearrangement links TRBV18 to TRBJ2-1; D possibly corresponds to TRBD2 (5 bases). The CDR3 runs 15 residues. V was cut by 3 bases and J by 0 bases, with 9 bases left in between. Germline V lookup: CDR1 KGHSH, CDR2 LQKENI. CDR3 in amino acids: CASSPVGSSYNEQFF. CDR3 nucleotide sequence: TGTGCCAGCTCACCCGTAGGGAGCTCCTACAATGAGCAGTTCTTC.

This chain links TRBV18 with TRBJ2-7; 7 bases are shared with TRBD1. The CDR3 consists of 16 residues. V dropped 1 base and J dropped 0; count of bases not matched to a gene: 6. Germline CDR1 reads KGHSH; CDR2 reads LQKENI. The chain's CDR3 is CASSPQGAGSSYEQYF. For the CDR3, the DNA is TGTGCCAGCTCACCACAGGGGGCTGGGAGCTCCTACGAGCAGTACTTC.

The chain recombines TRBV19 with TRBJ2-4; a possible D gene is TRBD1 (6 bases). Trimming cost V 4 bases and J 1 base, with 14 bases left between them. Germline V gene lookup returns CDR1 LNHDA and CDR2 SQIVND (reference sequence). This CDR3 region has 16 residues. The CDR3: CASSTPWQGAKNIQYF. In DNA, the CDR3 is TGTGCCAGTAGTACCCCCTGGCAGGGGGCCAAAAACATTCAGTACTTC.

The chain has TRBV5-1 and TRBJ1-5; D gene uncertain. From germline, CDR1 is SGHRS and CDR2 YFSETQ. V lost 2 bases and J lost 5, with 11 bases in between. The CDR3 has 14 residues. As DNA, the CDR3 is TGCGCCAGCAGCTTTGGCGGGATGGATCAGCCCCAGCATTTT. It specifies CASSFGGMDQPQHF.

The count of this clone is one. The rearrangement links TRBV6-6 to TRBJ1-1; 7 positions agree with TRBD1. Per the germline V gene, CDR1 is MNHNY and CDR2 is SVGAGI (reference sequence). J gave up 7 bases and V 0 bases, and 11 bases lay outside the gene matches. The CDR3 consists of 16 residues. The CDR3 loop reads CASSYSVGTVLSEAFF. The CDR3 coding sequence is TGTGCCAGCAGTTACTCGGTGGGGACAGTCCTGAGTGAAGCTTTCTTT.

V and J are TRBV5-1 and TRBJ2-7; TRBD1 aligns across 9 bases. V gave up 3 bases and J gave up 6 bases; unmatched junction bases: 7. In germline, CDR1 is SGHRS, CDR2 YFSETQ. CDR3 length: 14 amino acids. The CDR3 coding sequence is TGCGCCAGCAGCTATGGACAGGGGATCGGCGAGCAGTACTTC. This encodes CASSYGQGIGEQYF.

This chain links TRBV6-6 with TRBJ2-7; D is unresolved. The V and J ends lost 4 bases and 3 bases respectively, with 13 bases between them. Germline assignment: CDR1 MNHNY and CDR2 SVGAGI (reference sequence). This CDR3 is 14 amino acids long. This CDR3 is CASSSPAWLYEQYF. DNA for the CDR3: TGTGCCAGCAGTTCCCCCGCCTGGCTCTACGAGCAGTACTTC.